This T cell receptor beta chain is drawn from a study of Ad26.COV2.S vaccination and SARS-CoV-2 variants. Study-wide results and caveats: While placebo recipients had lower spike-specific TCR breadth, vaccine recipients had more.

As for this clone: No antigen is known for it. The sample has other DNA sequences that encode this CDR3 too.

Treatment reported: roughly 19 received Ad26.COV2.S at low or high dose, single or two shots; several received placebo; per-sample allocation not given. Day 63 following the first vaccine or placebo injection was when the samples were taken. The germline V gene has CDR1 SEHNR and CDR2 FQNEAQ (reference sequence). V shed 5 bases and J shed 0 bases, with 3 bases lying between them. CDR3 length: 12 amino acids. Assay used: immunoSEQ multiplex PCR; TCRdb lists only in-frame clones, some missing. The table shows roughly 350,000 clones, with 65% to 90% occurring only once. This sample comprised peripheral blood, obtained in a trial of Ad26.COV2.S vaccine versus placebo. The TCR originated in a person between 18 and 60 years old who received the Ad26.COV2.S COVID-19 vaccine or a placebo. The chain carries TRBV7-9 and TRBJ2-3; D is unclear. The CDR3 DNA reads TGTGCCAGCAGCCTAAGCACAGATACGCAGTATTTT. It specifies CASSLSTDTQYF.